The 27 T cell receptor beta chains listed next were all sequenced from one sample in a study of cytomegalovirus exposure and HLA in healthy donors. PCR employed 60 Vbeta and 13 Jbeta primers. The table came from immunoSEQ multiplex PCR; TCRdb's copy has only in-frame clones and leaves some out. The sample yields 120,000 or so clones, roughly 80% seen once. Sequencing used PBMCs. The receptors derive from a man younger than 30 in good health and CMV-seronegative.

This clone was counted a few times. The CDR3 DNA reads TGTGCCAGCGCTATGCCCCTCCACTTT. This gives the protein CASAMPLHF. The chain couples TRBV2 to TRBJ1-6; D unclear. Trimming pared 8 bases from V and 13 bases from J, leaving 6 bases between. CDR1 is SNHLY, CDR2 FYNNEI, per germline. The CDR3 consists of 9 residues. Looking up the rest from reference TRBV2 and TRBJ1-6 gives the full variable domain: EPEVTQTPSHQVTQMGQEVILRCVPISNHLYFYWYRQILGQKVEFLVSFYNNEISEKSEIFDDQFSVERPDGSNFTLKIRSTKLEDSAMYFCASAMPLHFGNGTRLTVT.

The chain has TRBV7-8 and TRBJ2-3, with TRBD2 matching 8 bases. CDR1 and CDR2 (germline): SGHVS, FQNEAQ. The V and J ends lost 5 bases and 2 bases, in that order; junction bases with no gene match: 9. The CDR3 length is 16 residues. CDR3 residues: CASSPFGGGSTDTQYF. The CDR3 nucleotides are TGTGCCAGCAGCCCATTCGGGGGGGGGTCCACAGATACGCAGTATTTT.

V is TRBV7-2 and J is TRBJ2-7; D possibly corresponds to TRBD2 (7 bases). From germline, CDR1 is SGHTA and CDR2 FQGNSA. This CDR3 region has 14 residues. The V gene lost 3 bases and the J gene lost 2 bases, with 11 bases spanning the gap. The CDR3 nucleotides read TGTGCCAGCAGCTTTAGGGGGGGTCCCTACGAGCAGTACTTC. Its translation: CASSFRGGPYEQYF.

V gene TRBV10-3 combines with J gene TRBJ1-1; 7 bases map to TRBD1. Germline lookup yields CDR1 ENHRY and CDR2 SYGVKD. Germline trimming cut 4 bases from V and 3 bases from J; bases unmatched to any gene: 2. The CDR3 loop spans 13 amino acids. CDR3 in DNA: TGTGCCATCAGTGTTGGACAGGACACTGAAGCTTTCTTT. As protein: CAISVGQDTEAFF.

This rearrangement joins TRBV18 to TRBJ1-2; D is unclear. Trimming removed 3 bases from V and 2 bases from J, with 13 bases in between. The CDR3 sequence is 15 residues long. Germline loops: CDR1 KGHSH, CDR2 LQKENI. The CDR3 loop reads CASSPKSGSNYGYTF. The CDR3 nucleotides are TGTGCCAGCTCACCGAAATCAGGATCGAACTATGGCTACACCTTC.

Remarks on this clone: At one boundary the junction diverges from the germline segment, which might be a read error. The J gene is TRBJ1-2, the V gene TRBV7-9; D not certain. Germline CDR1 and CDR2: SEHNR and FQNEAQ (reference sequence). This CDR3 is 13 amino acids long. DNA for the CDR3: TGTTCCAGCAGCTTAGTCCTTAACTATGGCTACACCTTC. Protein: CSSSLVLNYGYTF. Full variable domain (missing parts from reference TRBV7-9 and TRBJ1-2): DTGVSQNPRHKITKRGQNVTFRCDPISEHNRLYWYRQTLGQGPEFLTYFQNEAQLEKSRLLSDRFSAERPKGSFSTLEIQRTEQGDSAMYLCSSSLVLNYGYTFGSGTRLTVV.

This chain links TRBV7-9 with TRBJ1-5, with D perhaps matching TRBD1 (5 bases). The V gene's germline CDR1 is SEHNR and CDR2 FQNEAQ (reference sequence). V lost 4 bases and J 1 base, leaving 8 bases between the germline ends. The CDR3 covers 14 residues. The CDR3 here is CASSSRQSNQPQHF. The DNA of the CDR3 is TGTGCCAGCAGCTCCCGACAGAGCAATCAGCCCCAGCATTTT.

The V gene is TRBV29-1, the J gene TRBJ1-4; possibly TRBD1 for D (6 bases). Germline V gives CDR1 SQVTM, CDR2 ANQGSEA. Trimming shortened V by 4 bases and J by 4 bases, and 10 bases separated the two germline ends. The CDR3 contains 13 residues. The DNA for the CDR3 is TGCAGCGTTGGTGGCAGGGGTAATGAAAAACTGTTTTTT. Its translation: CSVGGRGNEKLFF.

Only one count was recorded for this clone. The chain has TRBV2 and TRBJ2-6; D might be TRBD1 (5 bases). The V and J ends lost 6 bases and 2 bases respectively, with 17 bases between them. Germline lookup yields CDR1 SNHLY and CDR2 FYNNEI. This CDR3 spans 17 amino acids. The DNA of the CDR3 is TGTGCCAGCAGCGATACAACAGGCCACCCTGGGGCCAACGTCCTGACTTTC. It encodes CASSDTTGHPGANVLTF.

V is TRBV5-4 and J is TRBJ2-2; 8 positions match TRBD2. The CDR3 has 16 residues. Germline loops: CDR1 SGHNT, CDR2 YYREEE (reference sequence). V lost 2 bases, J lost 0 bases, and 3 bases stayed unmatched. In nucleotides, the CDR3 is TGTGCCAGCAGCTTCGAACTAGCGGCGAACACCGGGGAGCTGTTTTTT. Encoded protein: CASSFELAANTGELFF. Full variable domain (outside the CDR3, taken from reference TRBV5-4 and TRBJ2-2): ETGVTQSPTHLIKTRGQQVTLRCSSQSGHNTVSWYQQALGQGPQFIFQYYREEENGRGNFPPRFSGLQFPNYSSELNVNALELDDSALYLCASSFELAANTGELFFGEGSRLTVL.

The chain uses TRBV9 and TRBJ1-2, with TRBD1 matching over 7 bases. CDR1 and CDR2 from the germline V gene are SGDLS and YYNGEE. Trimming cost V 2 bases and J 4 bases; bases outside gene matches: 8. The CDR3 sequence is 15 residues long. The CDR3 sequence is CASSVTGVSLYGYTF. The DNA of the CDR3 is TGTGCCAGCAGCGTCACAGGGGTCTCTCTCTATGGCTACACCTTC.

This clone was counted only a few times. The chain carries TRBV5-5 and TRBJ1-3, with 7 bases that match TRBD1. The CDR3 length is 15 residues. The trim removed 1 base at V and 2 bases at J, leaving 3 bases unmatched. The germline V gene has CDR1 SGHKS and CDR2 YYEKEE (reference sequence). CDR3 in amino acids: CASSLFQGAGNTIYF. The CDR3 nucleotides read TGTGCCAGCAGCTTGTTTCAGGGGGCTGGAAACACCATATATTTT.

The CDR3 nucleotides are TGTGCCAGCAGCGCCGGGACAGGGGGTAGTGAGAGCTATGGCTACACCTTC. Protein sequence: CASSAGTGGSESYGYTF. The genes are TRBV11-2 and TRBJ1-2, with 11 bases lining up with TRBD1. This CDR3 region has 17 residues. Germline CDR1 reads SGHAT; CDR2 reads FQNNGV. The trim removed 5 bases at V and 4 bases at J, leaving 12 bases unmatched.

This chain uses TRBV6-5 with TRBJ2-1; the D gene is possibly TRBD2 (7 bases). CDR1 and CDR2 (germline): MNHEY, SVGAGI. V gave up 0 bases and J gave up 5 bases, with 14 bases separating them. This CDR3 has 16 residues. The CDR3 DNA is TGTGCCAGCAGTTACTCGGGGGGGCCAAGCGACAATGAGCAGTTCTTC. Translation: CASSYSGGPSDNEQFF.

This clone was counted a single time. The V gene is TRBV7-6, the J gene TRBJ1-4, with 7 bases identical to TRBD1. After removal of 1 base from V and 5 bases from J, the junction contained 10 bases not matched to a gene. Germline V lookup: CDR1 SGHVS, CDR2 FNYEAQ. This CDR3 is 17 amino acids long. CDR3 amino acids: CASSLGSRDRRNEKLFF. In DNA form, the CDR3 reads TGTGCCAGCAGCTTAGGGTCCCGGGACAGAAGAAATGAAAAACTGTTTTTT.

V and J are TRBV25-1 and TRBJ1-1, with unresolved D. V was shortened by 6 bases and J by 4 bases, with 12 bases between the two germline ends. This CDR3 region has 13 residues. The germline CDR1 and CDR2 sequences are MGHDK and SYGVNS. In DNA form, the CDR3 reads TGTGCCAGCAGGAGGCACGAGGGCACTGAAGCTTTCTTT. It yields the protein CASRRHEGTEAFF.

The J gene is TRBJ2-7, the V gene TRBV5-6, with D uncertain. The germline gives CDR1 SGHDT, CDR2 YYEEEE. V lost 1 base, J lost 5 bases, and 10 bases lay in between. The CDR3 contains 13 residues. This CDR3 is CASSLSRVDEQYF. DNA of the CDR3: TGTGCCAGCAGCTTGTCCCGGGTGGACGAGCAGTACTTC.

V is TRBV6-4 and J is TRBJ2-5; TRBD2 matches at 10 bases. This CDR3 contains 15 residues. Germline trimming cut 3 bases from V and 5 bases from J; bases unmatched to any gene: 6. Germline V lookup: CDR1 MRHNA, CDR2 SNTAGT. The CDR3 spells CASSETAGGPETQYF. CDR3 DNA sequence: TGTGCCAGCAGTGAAACAGCGGGGGGGCCCGAGACCCAGTACTTC.

V is TRBV7-6 and J is TRBJ2-1; TRBD2 might be the D (5 bases). CDR1 is SGHVS, CDR2 FNYEAQ, per germline. The CDR3 extends over 16 amino acids. The V gene lost 5 bases and the J gene lost 2 bases, with 16 bases spanning the gap. The CDR3 DNA reads as TGTGCCAGCAGCCTAAGCCCGGGGTGGGCCTACAATGAGCAGTTCTTC. It specifies CASSLSPGWAYNEQFF. Based on the CDR3 plus reference TRBV7-6 and TRBJ2-1, the full variable domain is GAGVSQSPRYKVTKRGQDVALRCDPISGHVSLYWYRQALGQGPEFLTYFNYEAQQDKSGLPNDRFSAERPEGSISTLTIQRTEQRDSAMYRCASSLSPGWAYNEQFFGPGTRLTVL.

The J gene is TRBJ2-7, the V gene TRBV4-3; D is uncertain. Per germline, CDR1 LGHNA and CDR2 YSLEER. CDR3 length equals 16 residues. The V end was cut by 3 bases, the J end by 0 bases, with 15 bases between. DNA of the CDR3: TGCGCCAGCAGCCAGGAAGCGACTGTAAGCTCCTACGAGCAGTACTTC. This sequence encodes CASSQEATVSSYEQYF.

The DNA of the CDR3 is TGTGCCAGCAGCTTGCTCTCGAACACCGGGGAGCTGTTTTTT. Its protein is CASSLLSNTGELFF. This chain connects TRBV5-8 to TRBJ2-2; D call uncertain. CDR1 SGHTS and CDR2 YDEGEE come from the germline V gene. Trimming cost V 1 base and J 0 bases, with 4 bases left between them. CDR3 size: 14 residues.

The chain uses TRBV27 and TRBJ1-4, with TRBD1 matching over 10 bases. The germline CDR1 and CDR2 sequences are MNHEY and SMNVEV (reference sequence). J was trimmed by 0 bases and V by 5 bases; bases with no gene match: 6. The CDR3 loop spans 17 amino acids. The CDR3: CASSPGQGKSTNEKLFF. The CDR3 DNA sequence: TGTGCCAGCAGTCCGGGACAGGGGAAGTCAACTAATGAAAAACTGTTTTTT.

The chain links TRBV19 to TRBJ2-2, with D unresolved. Per germline, CDR1 LNHDA and CDR2 SQIVND (reference sequence). The CDR3 spans 13 residues. V was pared by 5 bases and J by 7 bases, with 11 bases between. The CDR3 region is CASSSGGYGELFF. CDR3 sequence (DNA): TGTGCCAGTAGTTCCGGCGGATACGGGGAGCTGTTTTTT.

The rearrangement uses TRBV6-1 and TRBJ1-1; D remains unclear. The CDR3 is 15 amino acids. Germline CDR1 is MNHNS and CDR2 is SASEGT. Deletions cut 5 bases from V and 1 base from J, with 14 bases between. Written as DNA, the CDR3 is TGTGCCAGCAGTCGTTTGACTAACTCGAACACTGAAGCTTTCTTT. This gives the protein CASSRLTNSNTEAFF.

The V call is TRBV7-6, the J call TRBJ2-6; the D gene is possibly TRBD1 (5 bases). Trimming shortened V by 5 bases and J by 0 bases, and 17 bases separated the two germline ends. The CDR3 extends over 18 amino acids. Germline V gene sequence: CDR1 SGHVS, CDR2 FNYEAQ. This CDR3 reads CASSATTESSSGANVLTF. The CDR3 coding sequence is TGTGCCAGCAGCGCTACGACAGAGTCCTCCTCTGGGGCCAACGTCCTGACTTTC.

V usage is TRBV5-1 and J usage is TRBJ1-1; possibly TRBD1 for D (6 bases). This CDR3 is 15 amino acids long. Per germline, CDR1 SGHRS and CDR2 YFSETQ. Deletions cut 0 bases from V and 0 bases from J, with 9 bases between. Here the CDR3 reads CASSLAGQLNTEAFF. CDR3 nucleotides: TGCGCCAGCAGCTTGGCCGGACAGCTGAACACTGAAGCTTTCTTT. The whole variable domain, filled in from reference TRBV5-1 and TRBJ1-1, reads KAGVTQTPRYLIKTRGQQVTLSCSPISGHRSVSWYQQTPGQGLQFLFEYFSETQRNKGNFPGRFSGRQFSNSRSEMNVSTLELGDSALYLCASSLAGQLNTEAFFGQGTRLTVV.

The chain uses TRBV5-6 and TRBJ1-2; 10 bases line up with TRBD1. V lost 4 bases and J lost 8; bases outside the gene matches: 5. Germline assignment: CDR1 SGHDT and CDR2 YYEEEE. The CDR3 covers 13 residues. CDR3 nucleotides: TGTGCCAGCAGCGAAGGGACAGGGGACGGCTACACCTTC. The encoded protein is CASSEGTGDGYTF.